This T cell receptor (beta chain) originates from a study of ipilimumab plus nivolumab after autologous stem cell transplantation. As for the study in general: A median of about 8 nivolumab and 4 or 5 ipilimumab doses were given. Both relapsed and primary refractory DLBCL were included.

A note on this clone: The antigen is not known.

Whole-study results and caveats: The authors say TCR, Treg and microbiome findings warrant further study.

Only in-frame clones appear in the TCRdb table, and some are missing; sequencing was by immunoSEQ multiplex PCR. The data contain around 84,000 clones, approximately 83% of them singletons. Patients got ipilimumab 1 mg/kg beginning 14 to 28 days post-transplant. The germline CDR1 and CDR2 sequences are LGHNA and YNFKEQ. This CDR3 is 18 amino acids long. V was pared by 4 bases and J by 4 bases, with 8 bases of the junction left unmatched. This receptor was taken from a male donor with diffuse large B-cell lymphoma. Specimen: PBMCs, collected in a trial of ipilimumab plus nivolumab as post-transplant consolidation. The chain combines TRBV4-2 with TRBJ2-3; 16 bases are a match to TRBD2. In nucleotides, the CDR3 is TGTGCCAGCAGCCGGGGGACTAGCGGGGGGGCCGGGTCAGATACGCAGTATTTT. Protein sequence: CASSRGTSGGAGSDTQYF.